A selection of T cell receptor beta chains follows, all from one sample in a study of blood T cells in healthy people across ages. TCRdb re-called the 5' RACE reads with MiXCR, one entry per CDR3 protein. The repertoire holds 1.2 million to 1.5 million distinct CDR3 sequences, with roughly 59% as singletons. The sequencing sample was made of blood. Receptor source: a man aged 18 to 30 in good health. Both conserved end residues are part of each CDR3. The D gene is left open where the match is weak. Some rows have no size entry. The others give once, few or many, or a class for an expanded clone.

CDR3 DNA: TGTGCCAGCAATAAAGCGGGAGGGCCGAAAGAGCAGTACTTC
CDR3 protein: CASNKAGGPKEQYF
D gene: TRBD2
V gene: TRBV25-1
J gene: TRBJ2-7
clone size: NA

CDR3 DNA: TGCAGTGCTAGGAAGTACCAAGAGACCCAGTACTTC
CDR3 protein: CSARKYQETQYF
D gene: NA
V gene: TRBV20-1
J gene: TRBJ2-5
clone size: NA

CDR3 DNA: TGTGCCAGCCACCGAGGGGCTAGCTCCTACAATGAGCAGTTTTTC
CDR3 protein: CASHRGASSYNEQFF
D gene: NA
V gene: TRBV6-2/TRBV6-3
J gene: TRBJ2-1
clone size: few

CDR3 DNA: TGTGCCAGCAGTTATCAGGGGTTTAATGAAGCTTTCTTT
CDR3 protein: CASSYQGFNEAFF
D gene: NA
V gene: TRBV6-5
J gene: TRBJ1-1
clone size: NA

CDR3 DNA: TGTGCCAGCAGTTTAGTGCAGGATGGCTACACCTTC
CDR3 protein: CASSLVQDGYTF
D gene: NA
V gene: TRBV12-3/TRBV12-4
J gene: TRBJ1-2
clone size: NA

CDR3 DNA: TGTGCCAGCAGCTTGGAAGCGGAGAGCTCCTACGAGCAGTACTTC
CDR3 protein: CASSLEAESSYEQYF
D gene: NA
V gene: TRBV7-6
J gene: TRBJ2-7
clone size: few

CDR3 DNA: TGCGCCAGCAGCCATTCGACAGGGAACTACAATGAGCAGTTCTTC
CDR3 protein: CASSHSTGNYNEQFF
D gene: TRBD1
V gene: TRBV5-1
J gene: TRBJ2-1
clone size: NA

CDR3 DNA: TGCAGCGTTGAACCGGGAGGGACCTACGAGCAGTACTTC
CDR3 protein: CSVEPGGTYEQYF
D gene: TRBD2
V gene: TRBV29-1
J gene: TRBJ2-7
clone size: NA

CDR3 DNA: TGTGCCAGCAGTTACATAGGGTTGAACACTGAAGCTTTCTTT
CDR3 protein: CASSYIGLNTEAFF
D gene: NA
V gene: TRBV6-5
J gene: TRBJ1-1
clone size: once

CDR3 DNA: TGCAGTGCTAGCCAGTCGTGGCCTGACTACAATGAGCAGTTCTTC
CDR3 protein: CSASQSWPDYNEQFF
D gene: NA
V gene: TRBV20-1
J gene: TRBJ2-1
clone size: NA

CDR3 DNA: TGTGCCAGCAGCATCGACCGATCCTACAATGAGCAGTTCTTC
CDR3 protein: CASSIDRSYNEQFF
D gene: NA
V gene: TRBV6-2/TRBV6-3
J gene: TRBJ2-1
clone size: few

CDR3 DNA: TGCGCCAGCAGCTTGGTCCTCGGGACTACGTACAATGAGCAGTTCTTC
CDR3 protein: CASSLVLGTTYNEQFF
D gene: TRBD2
V gene: TRBV5-1
J gene: TRBJ2-1
clone size: NA

CDR3 DNA: TGCGCCAGCAGCTTGTATAGCGGGGTTTACAATGAGCAGTTCTTC
CDR3 protein: CASSLYSGVYNEQFF
D gene: TRBD2
V gene: TRBV5-1
J gene: TRBJ2-1
clone size: NA

CDR3 DNA: TGTGCCAGCAGCCCATATGCCCGGGAGACCTACAATGAGCAGTTCTTC
CDR3 protein: CASSPYARETYNEQFF
D gene: NA
V gene: TRBV11-2
J gene: TRBJ2-1
clone size: NA

CDR3 DNA: TGCAGTGCCACCCGGACTAGCGGGGGGCTAGATACGCAGTATTTT
CDR3 protein: CSATRTSGGLDTQYF
D gene: TRBD2
V gene: TRBV20-1
J gene: TRBJ2-3
clone size: NA

CDR3 DNA: TGTGCCAGCAGTTACATACCGACAGCTCCGGCCGAGCAGTACTTC
CDR3 protein: CASSYIPTAPAEQYF
D gene: NA
V gene: TRBV6-2/TRBV6-3
J gene: TRBJ2-7
clone size: NA

CDR3 DNA: TGTGCCAGCAGTGTCATGAACACCGGGGAGCTGTTTTTT
CDR3 protein: CASSVMNTGELFF
D gene: NA
V gene: TRBV27
J gene: TRBJ2-2
clone size: few

CDR3 DNA: TGTGCCAGCAGCTCCCGGGAAACAGCAGATAATTCACCCCTCCACTTT
CDR3 protein: CASSSRETADNSPLHF
D gene: NA
V gene: TRBV7-2
J gene: TRBJ1-6
clone size: NA

CDR3 DNA: TGCAGTGCAACCGGGCCAAACTCCTACAATGAGCAGTACTTC
CDR3 protein: CSATGPNSYNEQYF
D gene: NA
V gene: TRBV20-1
J gene: TRBJ2-7
clone size: NA

CDR3 DNA: TGTGCCAGCAGGGACGAAGCGGGAGGAGCCTACGAGCAGTACTTC
CDR3 protein: CASRDEAGGAYEQYF
D gene: TRBD2
V gene: TRBV27
J gene: TRBJ2-7
clone size: NA

CDR3 DNA: TGTGCCAGCAGCCTAGCCGGGGCGGCTGGCTATGGCTACACCTTC
CDR3 protein: CASSLAGAAGYGYTF
D gene: NA
V gene: TRBV7-2
J gene: TRBJ1-2
clone size: few

CDR3 DNA: TGCGCCAGCAGCCAAGATAGGTCTTCTATCGGCTACACCTTC
CDR3 protein: CASSQDRSSIGYTF
D gene: NA
V gene: TRBV4-3
J gene: TRBJ1-2
clone size: few

CDR3 DNA: TGTGCCAGCAGCCAACGTACGCCGGGACAGGGCCAAGAGACCCAGTACTTC
CDR3 protein: CASSQRTPGQGQETQYF
D gene: TRBD1
V gene: TRBV3-1
J gene: TRBJ2-5
clone size: once

CDR3 DNA: TGTGCCAGCAGTTTAACGAGGACAGGCTTGACGGAGACCCAGTACTTC
CDR3 protein: CASSLTRTGLTETQYF
D gene: TRBD1
V gene: TRBV6-5
J gene: TRBJ2-5
clone size: NA

CDR3 DNA: TGTGCCAGCAGTTTAACCCACACAGATACGCAGTATTTT
CDR3 protein: CASSLTHTDTQYF
D gene: NA
V gene: TRBV27
J gene: TRBJ2-3
clone size: NA

CDR3 DNA: TGCAGTGCCCCGAGGAGCGGGGGGGCCTACGAGCAGTACTTC
CDR3 protein: CSAPRSGGAYEQYF
D gene: TRBD2
V gene: TRBV20-1
J gene: TRBJ2-7
clone size: few

CDR3 DNA: TGTGCCAGCAGTTTAGCGGGGGGGCAGTTCTTC
CDR3 protein: CASSLAGGQFF
D gene: NA
V gene: TRBV12-3/TRBV12-4
J gene: TRBJ2-1
clone size: NA

CDR3 DNA: TGCGCCAGCAGCTTGGTCGCGGGAGTTCGTTACAATGAGCAGTTCTTC
CDR3 protein: CASSLVAGVRYNEQFF
D gene: TRBD2
V gene: TRBV5-1
J gene: TRBJ2-1
clone size: few

CDR3 DNA: TGCGCCAGCAGCCAAGATGGTGGTAGGATTCTCGCAGATACGCAGTATTTT
CDR3 protein: CASSQDGGRILADTQYF
D gene: NA
V gene: TRBV4-3
J gene: TRBJ2-3
clone size: NA

CDR3 DNA: TGTGCCATCAGTGAGTCGCGGGCGGGGGGCACAGATACGCAGTATTTT
CDR3 protein: CAISESRAGGTDTQYF
D gene: TRBD2
V gene: TRBV10-3
J gene: TRBJ2-3
clone size: once

CDR3 DNA: TGTGCCAGCAGTGTATCACAGGGTCGGTACGAGCAGTACTTC
CDR3 protein: CASSVSQGRYEQYF
D gene: NA
V gene: TRBV28
J gene: TRBJ2-7
clone size: NA

CDR3 DNA: TGTGCCAGCATTCCGAGCGGGGTTTCCCTCAATGAGCAGTTCTTC
CDR3 protein: CASIPSGVSLNEQFF
D gene: TRBD2
V gene: TRBV11-2
J gene: TRBJ2-1
clone size: few

CDR3 DNA: TGTGCCATCAGTGAGTCGATAGGGTCCTCCTACGAGCAGTACTTC
CDR3 protein: CAISESIGSSYEQYF
D gene: NA
V gene: TRBV10-3
J gene: TRBJ2-7
clone size: NA

CDR3 DNA: TGTGCCAGCAGCCTGGGTTCAGGGGGTATAGATACGCAGTATTTT
CDR3 protein: CASSLGSGGIDTQYF
D gene: TRBD1
V gene: TRBV7-2
J gene: TRBJ2-3
clone size: NA

CDR3 DNA: TGTGCCAGCAGTTCCGACCCAACACGCTCCTACAATGAGCAGTTCTTC
CDR3 protein: CASSSDPTRSYNEQFF
D gene: NA
V gene: TRBV27
J gene: TRBJ2-1
clone size: NA

CDR3 DNA: TGTGCCAGCAGAACTAGCGGGGGGACAAATGAGCAGTTCTTC
CDR3 protein: CASRTSGGTNEQFF
D gene: TRBD2
V gene: TRBV6-4
J gene: TRBJ2-1
clone size: once

CDR3 DNA: TGTGCCAGCAGCCCCCAAAGGCACACTGAAGCTTTCTTT
CDR3 protein: CASSPQRHTEAFF
D gene: NA
V gene: TRBV6-2/TRBV6-3
J gene: TRBJ1-1
clone size: NA